The source of this TCR beta chain is a study of identical twins. Healthy Caucasians alone served as donors. Many counts were recorded for this clonotype. The antigen remains unidentified. Study results and caveats: Insertions were reduced in abundant cord blood beta clonotypes but not in memory repertoires. An excess of low generation probability was shown by twin-shared out-of-frame alpha sequences.

TCRdb passed the 5' RACE reads through MiXCR, listing each CDR3 protein once. The sample shows more than 250,000 distinct CDR3 sequences, more than 6.5% of them seen only once. This sample also appeared in a second study, on yellow fever vaccine responses in identical twins.

This TCR was recovered from a woman aged 18-29 years in good health. Material for sequencing was memory (CD45RO+) T cells sorted from blood.

CDR3 sequence: CASSRKVAGVEQYF. The CDR3, as DNA: TGCGCCAGCAGTCGGAAGGTAGCGGGAGTCGAGCAGTACTTC. The chain has TRBV5-1 and TRBJ2-7; 9 bases are shared with TRBD2. The CDR3 extends over 14 amino acids. V was clipped by 5 bases and J by 6 bases; unmatched bases: 9. From germline, CDR1 is SGHRS and CDR2 YFSETQ.